Listed below are T cell receptor beta chains from one sample, sequenced in a study of T cell repertoires in urothelial bladder cancer. Using immunoSEQ multiplex PCR, the repertoire was profiled, and TCRdb retains in-frame clones only, with some absent. The top ten hold 8.9% of the sample, which has over 10,000 clones, just over 65% seen once. Input material: tumor-infiltrating cells from bladder cancer. The receptor set was obtained from a human donor with urothelial carcinoma. CDR3s include the opening cysteine and the closing phenylalanine or tryptophan. D genes are given only for firm matches. Expanded clones are given a class, and other clones once, few, many or no size at all.

j_gene,v_gene,abundance,d_gene,CDR3nt,CDR3aa
TRBJ1-6,TRBV13,NA,NA,TGTGCCAGCAGCCTTTCGCCCGATTCACCCCTCCACTTT,CASSLSPDSPLHF
TRBJ2-1,TRBV11-1,NA,NA,TGTGCCAGTGGGTGGTCTCTCTACAATGAGCAGTTCTTC,CASGWSLYNEQFF
TRBJ1-1,TRBV5-4,NA,NA,TGTGCCAGCAGCTTGGCCATCGGGACCAGATACCAAACTGAAGCTTTCTTT,CASSLAIGTRYQTEAFF
TRBJ2-5,TRBV7-8,NA,NA,TGTGCCAGCAGCACCAGATGGGAGACCCAGTACTTC,CASSTRWETQYF
TRBJ1-4,TRBV28,once,NA,TGTGCCAGCAGCCCTCCGGGGGGGGAAAAACTGTTTTTT,CASSPPGGEKLFF
TRBJ2-2,TRBV4-3,NA,TRBD2,TGCGCCAGCAGCCAGGAAACTAGCGGGGGTACCACCGGGGAGCTGTTTTTT,CASSQETSGGTTGELFF
TRBJ2-1,TRBV4-3,NA,NA,TGCGCCAGCAGCCAAGGGGGGACATTTGATGAGCAGTTCTTC,CASSQGGTFDEQFF
TRBJ2-1,TRBV7-6,NA,NA,TGTGCCAGCAGCTTCCAACAGTACAATGAGCAGTTCTTC,CASSFQQYNEQFF
TRBJ1-2,TRBV9,NA,NA,TGTGCCAGCAGCGTAGGGGCGGACAGCTATGGCTACACCTTC,CASSVGADSYGYTF
TRBJ1-1,TRBV9,NA,NA,TGTGCCAGCAGCGTAGCTCAAGGGGGAGGGCCGACTGAAGCTTTCTTT,CASSVAQGGGPTEAFF
TRBJ2-1,TRBV5-1,NA,TRBD2,TGCGCCAGCAGCCCCCGGACTAGCGGGGGCAATGAGCAGTTCTTC,CASSPRTSGGNEQFF
TRBJ1-1,TRBV2,few,NA,TGTGCCAGCAGGCCCCATGGGAACACTGAAGCTTTCTTT,CASRPHGNTEAFF
TRBJ1-1,TRBV7-2,NA,NA,TGTGCCAGCAGCTCCCCCTACACTGAAGCTTTCTTT,CASSSPYTEAFF
TRBJ2-3,TRBV7-8,NA,TRBD2,TGTGCCAGCAGCTCCCCGGCTAGCGGGGCCACAGATACGCAGTATTTT,CASSSPASGATDTQYF
TRBJ2-2,TRBV4-2,NA,NA,TGTGCCAGCAGCCAAGAGGGGCAGGGCGGCACCGGGGAGCTGTTTTTT,CASSQEGQGGTGELFF
TRBJ1-1,TRBV7-2,NA,NA,TGTGCCAGCAGCTTAAAAATTACCACTGAAGCTTTCTTT,CASSLKITTEAFF
TRBJ1-6,TRBV30,NA,NA,TGTGCCTGGAACGTACAGGGCAATTCACCCCTCCACTTT,CAWNVQGNSPLHF
TRBJ1-6,TRBV6-5,few,NA,TGTGCCAGCAGTTACTCTTTTGGGCCCCAGGGAATACCCCTCCACTTT,CASSYSFGPQGIPLHF